This T cell receptor (beta chain) was found in a study of cytomegalovirus exposure and HLA in healthy donors. Overall study findings and caveats: As was reported, the classifier diagnosed cytomegalovirus status with high specificity and sensitivity. Altogether, 164 TCR beta chains were recorded as cytomegalovirus-associated. It was confirmed in vitro that a few of the CMV-associated chains were specific for CMV antigens.

The CDR3 contains 14 residues. Per the germline V gene, CDR1 is SGHTA and CDR2 is FQGNSA. V lost 1 base to trimming and J lost 4 bases, with 10 bases between them. Libraries were prepared by immunoSEQ multiplex PCR; TCRdb keeps only in-frame clonotypes and omits some of them. The table shows under 80,000 clones, with about 94% occurring only once. A note on this clone: Its antigen is not identified.

The rearrangement uses TRBV7-2 and TRBJ1-1; D is perhaps TRBD1 (5 bases). This TCR was recovered from a woman aged 18-35 years in good health and CMV-seronegative. The sample taken for sequencing was PBMCs. In nucleotides, the CDR3 is TGTGCCAGCAGCTTAGAGGGGTACGTCACTGAAGCTTTCTTT. Protein product: CASSLEGYVTEAFF.